Sequencing of this T cell receptor (beta chain) was carried out in a study of blood T cell repertoires in COVID-19. Study overall: Sample material is recorded as cDNA or gDNA derived from T cells, B-cell-depleted T cells, or PBMCs.

In the original analysis: It was from reference gene primer amplification that nucleated cell counts were estimated. This table comes from immunoSEQ multiplex PCR, and its TCRdb copy is limited to in-frame clones, with some not included. The DNA gave D and trimming, while V, J and clone size come from that table. This sample has 250,000 or so clones, with approximately 87% found just once. The CDR3 spans 13 residues. V was clipped by 1 base and J by 3 bases, with 6 bases between them. CDR1 is MDHEN and CDR2 is SYDVKM in the germline V gene. The source of this sequence is a middle-aged woman who had recovered from COVID-19. Material for sequencing was peripheral blood. V usage is TRBV28 and J usage is TRBJ1-2; no definite D call. CDR3 residues: CASSLLAYYGYTF. The CDR3 DNA is TGTGCCAGCAGTTTATTGGCATACTATGGCTACACCTTC.